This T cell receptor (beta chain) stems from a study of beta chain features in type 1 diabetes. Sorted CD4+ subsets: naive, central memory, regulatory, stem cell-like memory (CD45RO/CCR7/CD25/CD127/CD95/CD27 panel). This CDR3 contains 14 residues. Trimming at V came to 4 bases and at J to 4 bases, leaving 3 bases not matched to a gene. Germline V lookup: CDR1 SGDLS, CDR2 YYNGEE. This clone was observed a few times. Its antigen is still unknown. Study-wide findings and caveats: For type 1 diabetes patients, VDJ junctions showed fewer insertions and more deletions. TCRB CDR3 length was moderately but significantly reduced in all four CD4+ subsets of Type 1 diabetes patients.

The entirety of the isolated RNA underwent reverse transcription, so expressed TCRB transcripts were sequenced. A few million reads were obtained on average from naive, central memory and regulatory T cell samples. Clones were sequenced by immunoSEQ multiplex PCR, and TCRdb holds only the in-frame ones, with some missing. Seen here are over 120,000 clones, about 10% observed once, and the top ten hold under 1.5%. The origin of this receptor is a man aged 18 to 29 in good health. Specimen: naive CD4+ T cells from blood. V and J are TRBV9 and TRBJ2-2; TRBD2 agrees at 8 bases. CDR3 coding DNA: TGTGCCAGCAGCCCCGGGAGGGCCACCGGGGAGCTGTTTTTT. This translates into CASSPGRATGELFF. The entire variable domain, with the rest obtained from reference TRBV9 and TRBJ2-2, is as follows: DSGVTQTPKHLITATGQRVTLRCSPRSGDLSVYWYQQSLDQGLQFLIQYYNGEERAKGNILERFSAQQFPDLHSELNLSSLELGDSALYFCASSPGRATGELFFGEGSRLTVL.